What follows describes a single T cell receptor (beta chain). The antigen is undetermined. TCRdb recomputed calls from the 5' RACE reads with MiXCR, one row per CDR3 protein. The data contain just under 60,000 distinct CDR3 sequences, around 3.4% of them seen just once; the ten biggest clones take up about 3.1%. The data originate from a study of neurological immune-mediated disorders. Study results and caveats: TCR clonal expansion peaked in HTLV-1-associated myelopathy patients and was lowest in multiple sclerosis patients.

The ends lost 6 bases at V and 6 bases at J; junction bases unmatched: 15. The germline gives CDR1 MNHNS, CDR2 SASEGT. The CDR3 sequence is 16 residues long. The sequence was collected from a woman under 40 with multiple sclerosis. The sequencing input was PBMCs. The genes are TRBV6-1 and TRBJ1-1; TRBD1 agrees at 8 bases. This CDR3 is CASRPNVRGRFAEAFF. CDR3 nucleotides: TGTGCCAGCAGACCCAACGTCAGGGGGCGCTTTGCTGAAGCTTTCTTT.